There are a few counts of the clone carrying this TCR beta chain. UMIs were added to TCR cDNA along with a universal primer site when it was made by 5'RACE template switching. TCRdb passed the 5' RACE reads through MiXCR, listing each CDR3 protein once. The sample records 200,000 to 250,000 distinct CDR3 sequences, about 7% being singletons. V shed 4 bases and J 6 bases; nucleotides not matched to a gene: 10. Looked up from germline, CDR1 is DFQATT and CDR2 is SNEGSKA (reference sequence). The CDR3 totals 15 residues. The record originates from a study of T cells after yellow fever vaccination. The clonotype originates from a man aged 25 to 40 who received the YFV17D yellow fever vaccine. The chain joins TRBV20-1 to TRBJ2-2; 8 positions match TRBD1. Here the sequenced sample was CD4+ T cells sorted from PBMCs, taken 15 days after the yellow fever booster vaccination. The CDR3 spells CSAMDRDLGAGELFF. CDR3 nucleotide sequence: TGCAGTGCTATGGACAGGGATTTAGGAGCCGGGGAGCTGTTTTTT.